One and the same sample provided the 6 T cell receptor beta chains below, sequenced in a study of cytomegalovirus exposure and HLA in healthy donors. Primers for the PCR totalled 60 Vbeta and 13 Jbeta. Clones were read by immunoSEQ multiplex PCR, and TCRdb kept only the in-frame ones, dropping some. The sample shows 150,000 to 200,000 clones, 84% of them seen only once. Input material: PBMCs. The source is a man younger than 35 in good health and CMV-seronegative.

The rearrangement links TRBV19 to TRBJ2-1; 10 bases match TRBD2. The CDR3 is 11 amino acids. Germline V lookup: CDR1 LNHDA, CDR2 SQIVND (reference sequence). J was trimmed by 14 bases and V by 9 bases; bases with no gene match: 7. The CDR3 spells CASGTSVGEFF. As DNA, the CDR3 is TGTGCCAGCGGGACTAGCGTGGGGGAGTTCTTC.

The J gene is TRBJ1-5, the V gene TRBV2; the D is unclear. Looked up from germline, CDR1 is SNHLY and CDR2 is FYNNEI. The V and J ends lost 7 bases and 2 bases respectively, with 9 bases between them. This CDR3 is 13 amino acids long. The CDR3: CASIGEGNQPQHF. The CDR3 nucleotides read TGTGCCAGCATCGGTGAGGGCAATCAGCCCCAGCATTTT. Based on the CDR3 plus reference TRBV2 and TRBJ1-5, the full variable domain is EPEVTQTPSHQVTQMGQEVILRCVPISNHLYFYWYRQILGQKVEFLVSFYNNEISEKSEIFDDQFSVERPDGSNFTLKIRSTKLEDSAMYFCASIGEGNQPQHFGDGTRLSIL.

In this sample, this clone turned up once. The chain combines TRBV29-1 with TRBJ2-5, with 8 bases aligning to TRBD2. Germline V lookup: CDR1 SQVTM, CDR2 ANQGSEA. The J segment lost 3 bases and the V segment lost 4 bases, leaving 4 bases of the junction unmatched. The CDR3 sequence is 13 residues long. The CDR3 nucleotides are TGCAGCGTTGGAGGCGGGAGGAAAGAGACCCAGTACTTC. This encodes CSVGGGRKETQYF.

The CDR3 protein is CASSILAGGNTEAFF. The CDR3, as DNA: TGTGCCAGTAGTATACTCGCAGGGGGGAACACTGAAGCTTTCTTT. J is TRBJ1-1 and V is TRBV19; TRBD1 agrees at 7 bases. The CDR3 covers 15 residues. After removal of 2 bases from V and 1 base from J, the junction contained 4 bases not matched to a gene. CDR1 is LNHDA, CDR2 SQIVND, per germline (reference sequence).

This clone was recorded once. Other nucleotide sequences from this sample produce the same CDR3. This chain connects TRBV5-1 to TRBJ2-7; D is unclear. The CDR3 runs 12 residues. Germline V gene sequence: CDR1 SGHRS, CDR2 YFSETQ. V dropped 0 bases and J dropped 2 bases, with 3 bases sitting between them. CDR3 DNA: TGCGCCAGCAGCTTGGACACCTACGAGCAGTACTTC. It codes for CASSLDTYEQYF.

Remarks on this clone: At the DNA level, this CDR3 is encoded by other sequences in the same sample as well. The chain carries TRBV9 and TRBJ2-7; 8 nucleotides align to TRBD1. This CDR3 comprises 15 residues. Per germline, CDR1 SGDLS and CDR2 YYNGEE. V was clipped by 0 bases and J by 4 bases; unmatched bases: 6. CDR3 loop: CASSVGGQGAYEQYF. In DNA form, the CDR3 reads TGTGCCAGCAGCGTAGGAGGGCAGGGGGCTTACGAGCAGTACTTC.